Below, 21 T cell receptor beta chains from the same sample are listed, as sequenced in a study of CD8+ T cells in alopecia areata. Reverse transcription of extracted RNA yielded cDNA, which provided the sequencing template. This table comes from immunoSEQ multiplex PCR, and its TCRdb copy is limited to in-frame clones, with some not included. The sample holds about 210,000 clones, roughly three fifths seen once. The treatment: oral pan-JAK inhibitor, 5-10 mg twice daily. Sample: CD4+ T cells sorted from blood, taken between weeks 44 and 45, from a patient treated with tofacitinib. The source of these receptors is a human donor with alopecia areata.

The chain couples TRBV30 to TRBJ1-2, with a weak D call TRBD1 (5 bases). The germline V and J ends were trimmed by 3 bases and 5 bases, with 16 bases remaining between them. The CDR3 runs 14 residues. Per germline, CDR1 GTSNPN and CDR2 SVGIG (reference sequence). CDR3 residues: CAWSRQGNAYGYTF. The CDR3 DNA follows: TGTGCCTGGAGCAGGCAGGGTAATGCGTATGGCTACACCTTC.

This clone was counted a few times. The chain recombines TRBV5-1 with TRBJ1-4; 10 bases map to TRBD1. The CDR3 is 15 amino acids. V shed 4 bases and J 5 bases; nucleotides not matched to a gene: 5. Per the germline V gene, CDR1 is SGHRS and CDR2 is YFSETQ. Here the CDR3 DNA reads TGCGCCAGCAGCGTGGGACAGGGGAAGAATGAAAAACTGTTTTTT. It specifies CASSVGQGKNEKLFF.

The rearrangement links TRBV27 to TRBJ1-6; 8 nucleotides agree with TRBD1. This CDR3 comprises 15 residues. Trimming removed 1 base from V and 8 bases from J; junction bases left unmatched: 4. Germline assignment: CDR1 MNHEY and CDR2 SMNVEV (reference sequence). This CDR3 is CASSLYDRGDSPLHF. The CDR3 DNA follows: TGTGCCAGCAGTTTATACGACAGGGGCGATTCACCCCTCCACTTT.

A note on this clone: Other DNA sequences within the sample encode an identical CDR3. V is TRBV6-5 and J is TRBJ1-2; D is perhaps TRBD1 (5 bases). Germline V gene data show CDR1 as MNHEY and CDR2 as SVGAGI. Trimming shortened V by 6 bases and J by 8 bases, and 13 bases separated the two germline ends. The CDR3 has 12 amino acids. The CDR3 DNA follows: TGTGCCAGCAGCGAGTCAGGGTTGGGCTACACCTTC. It is translated as CASSESGLGYTF.

Here the CDR3 DNA reads TGTGCCAGCAGTTCCACCAATCAGCCCCAGCATTTT. Translated, it gives CASSSTNQPQHF. The chain links TRBV27 to TRBJ1-5; the D is unclear. In germline, CDR1 is MNHEY, CDR2 SMNVEV (reference sequence). The V end was cut by 4 bases, the J end by 3 bases, with 4 bases between. CDR3 length: 12 amino acids.

The CDR3 here is CASRFGLLAGGGEQFF. The CDR3 nucleotides are TGCGCCAGCAGATTTGGGTTACTAGCGGGGGGAGGTGAGCAGTTCTTC. V usage is TRBV23-1 and J usage is TRBJ2-1; 12 bases are a match to TRBD2. TRBV23-1 is given ORF status, its function remaining uncertain. There are 16 residues in the CDR3. V lost 6 bases, J lost 9 bases, and 12 bases stayed unmatched.

This clone came up once. The chain couples TRBV25-1 to TRBJ2-3, with D possibly TRBD1 on 5 matching bases. V was shortened by 1 base and J by 4 bases, with 6 bases between the two germline ends. The germline V gene encodes CDR1 MGHDK and CDR2 SYGVNS. The CDR3 spans 13 residues. The DNA for the CDR3 is TGTGCCAGCAGTGAATCAGGGCCAGATACGCAGTATTTT. It codes for CASSESGPDTQYF.

This clone turned up a few times. The chain links TRBV10-3 to TRBJ1-1; D might be TRBD1 (6 bases). CDR1 and CDR2 from the germline V gene are ENHRY and SYGVKD. The CDR3 loop spans 14 amino acids. Between the trimmed V and J ends, which lost 2 bases and 2 bases, there was a span of 9 bases. The CDR3: CAISERGTNTEAFF. The CDR3 DNA is TGTGCCATCAGTGAGCGTGGGACAAACACTGAAGCTTTCTTT.

This chain joins TRBV5-1 and TRBJ1-1; D remains ambiguous. There are 15 residues in the CDR3. The V and J ends lost 4 bases and 3 bases respectively, with 16 bases between them. From germline, CDR1 is SGHRS and CDR2 YFSETQ. The CDR3 region has the DNA TGCGCCAGCAGCCTGGATCCAGGAAAGGACACTGAAGCTTTCTTT. Translating gives CASSLDPGKDTEAFF. The full variable domain, with the rest looked up from reference TRBV5-1 and TRBJ1-1, is KAGVTQTPRYLIKTRGQQVTLSCSPISGHRSVSWYQQTPGQGLQFLFEYFSETQRNKGNFPGRFSGRQFSNSRSEMNVSTLELGDSALYLCASSLDPGKDTEAFFGQGTRLTVV.

The chain recombines TRBV2 with TRBJ2-6; D possibly corresponds to TRBD1 (5 bases). The V and J ends lost 3 bases and 2 bases respectively, with 8 bases between them. The CDR3 runs 15 residues. From germline, CDR1 is SNHLY and CDR2 FYNNEI. The CDR3 sequence: CASSDRETGANVLTF. DNA of the CDR3: TGTGCCAGCAGTGACAGGGAAACTGGGGCCAACGTCCTGACTTTC.

The V and J genes are TRBV11-2 and TRBJ2-7; 8 nucleotides agree with TRBD1. The length of the CDR3 is 14 residues. Germline CDR1 is SGHAT and CDR2 is FQNNGV. Trimming took 5 bases from V and 1 from J; bases not matched to a gene: 4. CDR3 sequence reads: CASSLRDRSYEQYF. The CDR3 region has the DNA TGTGCCAGCAGCCTCCGGGACAGGTCCTACGAGCAGTACTTC.

The V call is TRBV28, the J call TRBJ2-7; 8 bases fit TRBD1. The CDR3 is 15 residues long. Germline trimming cut 4 bases from V and 0 bases from J; bases unmatched to any gene: 5. Germline CDR1 is MDHEN and CDR2 is SYDVKM. DNA for the CDR3: TGTGCCAGCAGTTCCAGGGGACAGGACTCCTACGAGCAGTACTTC. This encodes CASSSRGQDSYEQYF.

The CDR3 bases are TGTGCCAGCAGCTTAGTCGGGGCTATGCGCGACAATGGCTACACCTTC. It is translated as CASSLVGAMRDNGYTF. The chain employs TRBV7-2 and TRBJ1-2, with a possible D match to TRBD1 (5 bases). CDR1 and CDR2 (germline): SGHTA, FQGNSA. The CDR3 runs to 16 residues. Trimming stripped 1 base from V and 6 bases from J, with 18 bases between.

This clone was detected once. The chain carries TRBV27 and TRBJ2-5; D possibly matches TRBD1 or TRBD2 (6 bases each). Germline V gives CDR1 MNHEY, CDR2 SMNVEV (reference sequence). There are 15 residues in the CDR3. V was cut by 1 base and J by 5 bases, with 14 bases left in between. CDR3 residues: CASSLFRGLGETQYF. The DNA of the CDR3 is TGTGCCAGCAGTTTATTCCGGGGGCTCGGGGAGACCCAGTACTTC.

The rearrangement uses TRBV30 and TRBJ2-7; no clear D gene. Looked up from germline, CDR1 is GTSNPN and CDR2 is SVGIG (reference sequence). Trimming removed 5 bases at V and 6 bases at J, with 14 bases between. CDR3 length: 12 amino acids. The CDR3 DNA reads TGTGCCTGGTCCAGGATTACATCCGAGCAGTACTTC. Its translation: CAWSRITSEQYF.

The rearrangement uses TRBV2 and TRBJ2-1; D ambiguous. This CDR3 is built from 15 residues. Trimming shortened V by 1 base and J by 8 bases, and 15 bases separated the two germline ends. In germline, CDR1 is SNHLY, CDR2 FYNNEI. The CDR3 nucleotides are TGTGCCAGCAGTGAAGGGCTACCTTGGGCGGATGAGCAGTTCTTC. It yields the protein CASSEGLPWADEQFF.

The J gene is TRBJ2-1, the V gene TRBV29-1; perhaps TRBD2 as D (5 bases). Germline V gives CDR1 SQVTM, CDR2 ANQGSEA. The CDR3 runs 13 residues. V lost 4 bases and J lost 2, with 9 bases in between. CDR3 in amino acids: CSVGRTPYNEQFF. DNA of the CDR3: TGCAGCGTTGGTAGGACTCCCTACAATGAGCAGTTCTTC.

Only a few counts were recorded for this clone. The chain uses TRBV29-1 and TRBJ2-7; D is unclear. Between the trimmed V and J ends, which lost 7 bases and 4 bases, there was a span of 11 bases. The CDR3 spans 11 residues. Germline V gives CDR1 SQVTM, CDR2 ANQGSEA. CDR3 amino acids: CSALLGYEQYF. The CDR3, as DNA: TGCAGCGCACTACTTGGGTACGAGCAGTACTTC.

Notes on this clone: This CDR3 is also generated by other DNA sequences in the sample. The rearrangement uses TRBV5-1 and TRBJ1-1, with D unresolved. CDR3 length: 14 residues. V was pared by 0 bases and J by 2 bases, with 8 bases between. Germline CDR1 and CDR2: SGHRS and YFSETQ. The CDR3 sequence is CASSLEGRNTEAFF. The CDR3 DNA is TGCGCCAGCAGCTTGGAAGGGCGTAACACTGAAGCTTTCTTT.

This clone was recorded only once. V is TRBV15 and J is TRBJ2-7, with D possibly being TRBD1 (6 bases). Germline V gene data show CDR1 as LNHNV and CDR2 as YYDKDF (reference sequence). The ends were cut back, 0 bases at V and 5 bases at J, with 14 bases in the middle. The CDR3 is 15 amino acids. CDR3 bases: TGTGCCACCAGCAGAGATCTTCTGGGGGCTAACGAGCAGTACTTC. It encodes CATSRDLLGANEQYF.

The rearrangement links TRBV9 to TRBJ2-1, with D perhaps being TRBD1 or TRBD2 (6 bases each). The CDR3 length is 15 residues. Germline V CDR1 and CDR2: SGDLS, YYNGEE. Trimming pared 4 bases from V and 9 bases from J, leaving 20 bases between. The CDR3 DNA reads TGTGCCAGCAGCTCAGATGGGGGGCCTGTTGGTGAGCAGTTCTTC. This gives the protein CASSSDGGPVGEQFF.